This T cell receptor (beta chain) was obtained from a study of OX40 agonist ivuxolimab in advanced cancers. Profiling relied on immunoSEQ multiplex PCR, and the TCRdb table lists in-frame clones only, not all of them. The table includes some 49,000 clones, 65% to 85% detected once. Overall study findings and caveats: Clonal expansion by week 6 occurred in CD4+ and CD8+ blood T cells (at 0.1 to 3.0 mg/kg). Expanded clones tended on average to be more numerous among CD8+ T cells than CD4+. No determination was made of the antigen specificity of the expanded peripheral T cells. Low normalized T-cell clonal expansion also characterized some of the nonresponders.

In regard to this clone: Its antigen is unknown.

Germline V gene data show CDR1 as LNHDA and CDR2 as SQIVND (reference sequence). Trimming took 7 bases from V and 3 from J; bases not matched to a gene: 8. The CDR3 spans 14 residues. The sample consisted of CD4+ or CD8+ T cells sorted from blood, taken in a trial of the OX40 agonist ivuxolimab. The rearrangement uses TRBV19 and TRBJ2-7, with 8 bases matching TRBD2. The receptor comes from an adult with an advanced solid tumor such as melanoma, head and neck, liver or kidney cancer. CDR3 nucleotides: TGTGCCAGTAAAGTCGGGGGGGCAGGCTACGAGCAGTACTTC. It is translated as CASKVGGAGYEQYF.